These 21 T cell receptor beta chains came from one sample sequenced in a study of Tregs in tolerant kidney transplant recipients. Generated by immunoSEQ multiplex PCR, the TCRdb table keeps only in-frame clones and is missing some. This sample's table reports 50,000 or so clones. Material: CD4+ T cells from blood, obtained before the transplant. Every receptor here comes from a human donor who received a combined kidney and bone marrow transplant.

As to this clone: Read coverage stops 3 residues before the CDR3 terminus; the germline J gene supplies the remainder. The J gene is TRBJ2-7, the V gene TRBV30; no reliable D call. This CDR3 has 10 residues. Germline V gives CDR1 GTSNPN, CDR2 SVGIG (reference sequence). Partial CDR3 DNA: TGTGCTTCGAGTCAGGACGAG. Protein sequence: CASSQDE. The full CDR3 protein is CASSQDEQYF.

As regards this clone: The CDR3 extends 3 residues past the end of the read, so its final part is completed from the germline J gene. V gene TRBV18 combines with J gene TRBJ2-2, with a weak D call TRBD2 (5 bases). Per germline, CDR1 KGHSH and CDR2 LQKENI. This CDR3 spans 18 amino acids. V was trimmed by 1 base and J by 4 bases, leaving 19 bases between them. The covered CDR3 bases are TGTGCCAGCTCACCACTGGGCCGTGGGAACGCGGGCACCGGGGAG. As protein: CASSPLGRGNAGTGE. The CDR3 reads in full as CASSPLGRGNAGTGELFF.

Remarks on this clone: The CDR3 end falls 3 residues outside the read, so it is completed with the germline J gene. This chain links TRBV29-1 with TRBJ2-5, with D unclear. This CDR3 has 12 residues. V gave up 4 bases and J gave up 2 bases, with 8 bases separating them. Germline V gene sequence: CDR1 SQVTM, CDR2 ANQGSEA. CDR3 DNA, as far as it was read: TGCAGCGTTGGGGTAGCTCAAGAGACC. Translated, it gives CSVGVAQET. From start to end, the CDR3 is CSVGVAQETQYF.

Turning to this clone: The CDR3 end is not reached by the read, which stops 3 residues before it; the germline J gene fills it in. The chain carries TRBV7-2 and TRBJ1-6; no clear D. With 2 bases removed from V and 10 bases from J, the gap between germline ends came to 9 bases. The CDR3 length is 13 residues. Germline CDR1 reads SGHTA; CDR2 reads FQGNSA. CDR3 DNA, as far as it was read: TGTGCCAGCAGCTTAATTAGCTACTCACCC. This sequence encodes CASSLISYSP. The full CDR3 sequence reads CASSLISYSPLHF.

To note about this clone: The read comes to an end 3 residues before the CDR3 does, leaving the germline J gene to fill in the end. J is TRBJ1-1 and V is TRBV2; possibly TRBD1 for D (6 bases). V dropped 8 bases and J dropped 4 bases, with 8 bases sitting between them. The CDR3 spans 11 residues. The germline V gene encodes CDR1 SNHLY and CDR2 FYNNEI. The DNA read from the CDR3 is TGTGCCAGCGGAGGGGGCACTGAA. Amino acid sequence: CASGGGTE. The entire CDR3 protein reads CASGGGTEAFF. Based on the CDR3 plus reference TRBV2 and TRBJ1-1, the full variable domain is EPEVTQTPSHQVTQMGQEVILRCVPISNHLYFYWYRQILGQKVEFLVSFYNNEISEKSEIFDDQFSVERPDGSNFTLKIRSTKLEDSAMYFCASGGGTEAFFGQGTRLTVV.

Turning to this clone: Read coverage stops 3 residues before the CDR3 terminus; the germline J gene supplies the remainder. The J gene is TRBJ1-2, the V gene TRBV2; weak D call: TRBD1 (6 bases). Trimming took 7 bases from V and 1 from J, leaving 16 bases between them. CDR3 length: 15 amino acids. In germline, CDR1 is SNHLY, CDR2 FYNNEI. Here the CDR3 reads CASKGRGGLNYGYTF. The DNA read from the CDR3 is TGTGCCAGCAAAGGACGGGGGGGGCTTAACTATGGC.

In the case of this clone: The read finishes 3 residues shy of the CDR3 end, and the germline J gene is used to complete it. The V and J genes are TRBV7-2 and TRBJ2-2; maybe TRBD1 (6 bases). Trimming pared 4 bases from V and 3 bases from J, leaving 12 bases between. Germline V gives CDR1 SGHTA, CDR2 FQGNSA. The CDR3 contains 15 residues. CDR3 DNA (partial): TGTGCCAGCAGCTCCCAGGGGTTGGACACCGGGGAG. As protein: CASSSQGLDTGE. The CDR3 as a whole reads CASSSQGLDTGELFF.

The chain's CDR3 is CSAWGGAQGDTQYF. CDR3 bases read: TGCAGCGCCTGGGGAGGGGCGCAGGGAGATACG. V gene TRBV29-1 combines with J gene TRBJ2-3; 7 bases match TRBD2. The read comes to an end 3 residues before the CDR3 does, leaving the germline J gene to fill in the end. CDR1 is SQVTM, CDR2 ANQGSEA, per germline. Trimming took 7 bases from V and 5 from J; bases not matched to a gene: 12. This CDR3 is 14 amino acids long.

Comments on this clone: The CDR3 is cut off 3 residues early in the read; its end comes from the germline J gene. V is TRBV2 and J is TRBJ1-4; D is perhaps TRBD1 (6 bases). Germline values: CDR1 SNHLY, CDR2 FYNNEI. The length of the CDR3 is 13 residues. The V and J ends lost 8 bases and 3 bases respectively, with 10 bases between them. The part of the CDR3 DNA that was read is TGTGCCAGCCGGACAGCTCCTAATGAAAAA. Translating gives CASRTAPNEK. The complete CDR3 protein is CASRTAPNEKLFF.

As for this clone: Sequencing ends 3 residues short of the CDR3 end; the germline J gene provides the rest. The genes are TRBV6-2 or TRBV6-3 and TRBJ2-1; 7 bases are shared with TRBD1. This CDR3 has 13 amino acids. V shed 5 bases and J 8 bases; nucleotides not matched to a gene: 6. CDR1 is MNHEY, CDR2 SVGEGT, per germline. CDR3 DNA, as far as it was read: TGTGCCAGCAGTCCCCAAACAGGGGATGAG. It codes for CASSPQTGDE. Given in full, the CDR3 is CASSPQTGDEQFF.

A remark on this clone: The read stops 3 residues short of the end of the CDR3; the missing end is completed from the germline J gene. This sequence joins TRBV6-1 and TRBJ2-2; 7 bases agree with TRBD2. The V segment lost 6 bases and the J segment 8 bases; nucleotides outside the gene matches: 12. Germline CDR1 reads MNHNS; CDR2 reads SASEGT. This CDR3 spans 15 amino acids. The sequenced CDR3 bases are TGTGCCAGCAGGGAATCTAGCGGAGGACGGGGGGAG. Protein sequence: CASRESSGGRGE. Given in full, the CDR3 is CASRESSGGRGELFF.

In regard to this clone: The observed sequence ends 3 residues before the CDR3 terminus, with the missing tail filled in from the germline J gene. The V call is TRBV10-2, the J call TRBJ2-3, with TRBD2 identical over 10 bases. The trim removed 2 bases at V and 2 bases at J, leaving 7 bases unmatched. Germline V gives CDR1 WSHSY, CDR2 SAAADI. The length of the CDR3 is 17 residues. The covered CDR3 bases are TGCGCCAGCAGTGAGCCAGAGGGACTAGCGAACACAGATACG. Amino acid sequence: CASSEPEGLANTDT. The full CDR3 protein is CASSEPEGLANTDTQYF.

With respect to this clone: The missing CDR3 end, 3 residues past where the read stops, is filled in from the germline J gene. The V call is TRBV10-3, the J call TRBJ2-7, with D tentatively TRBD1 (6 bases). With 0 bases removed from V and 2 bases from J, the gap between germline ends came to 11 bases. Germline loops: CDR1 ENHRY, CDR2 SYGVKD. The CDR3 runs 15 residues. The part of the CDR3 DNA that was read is TGTGCCATCAGTGAGTCGCGGACAGTTACCTACGAG. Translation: CAISESRTVTYE. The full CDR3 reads CAISESRTVTYEQYF.

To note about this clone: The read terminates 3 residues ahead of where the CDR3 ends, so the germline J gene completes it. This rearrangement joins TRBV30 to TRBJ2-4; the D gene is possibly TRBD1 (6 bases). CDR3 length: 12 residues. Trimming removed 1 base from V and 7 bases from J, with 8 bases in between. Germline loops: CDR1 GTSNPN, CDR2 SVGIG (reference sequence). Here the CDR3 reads CAWSADRNIQYF. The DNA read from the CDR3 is TGTGCCTGGAGTGCAGACAGGAACATT.

The CDR3 bases that were read are TGCGCCAGCAGAGGACAGGGGGCGAACACTGAA. This encodes CASRGQGANTE. The entire CDR3 is CASRGQGANTEAFF. This chain connects TRBV5-1 to TRBJ1-1; 11 nucleotides match TRBD1. The read ends 3 residues before the CDR3 terminus; that terminus is restored from the germline J gene. Germline V lookup: CDR1 SGHRS, CDR2 YFSETQ. V was clipped by 5 bases and J by 1 base; unmatched bases: 1. The CDR3 consists of 14 residues. The full variable domain, completed using reference TRBV5-1 and TRBJ1-1, is KAGVTQTPRYLIKTRGQQVTLSCSPISGHRSVSWYQQTPGQGLQFLFEYFSETQRNKGNFPGRFSGRQFSNSRSEMNVSTLELGDSALYLCASRGQGANTEAFFGQGTRLTVV.

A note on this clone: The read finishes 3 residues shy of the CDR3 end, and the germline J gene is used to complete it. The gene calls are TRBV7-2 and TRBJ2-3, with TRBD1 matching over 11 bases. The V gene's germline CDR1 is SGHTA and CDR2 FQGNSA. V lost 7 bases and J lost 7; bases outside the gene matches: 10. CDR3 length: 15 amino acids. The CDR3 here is CASNLGGQGVYTQYF. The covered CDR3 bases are TGTGCCAGCAACCTTGGGGGACAGGGGGTATATACG.

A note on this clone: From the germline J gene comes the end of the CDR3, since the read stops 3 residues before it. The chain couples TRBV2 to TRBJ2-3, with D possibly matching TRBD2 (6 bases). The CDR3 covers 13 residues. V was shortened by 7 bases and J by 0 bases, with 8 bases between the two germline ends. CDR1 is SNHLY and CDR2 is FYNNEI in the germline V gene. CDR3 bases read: TGTGCCAGCAAGGAGGGGAGCACAGATACG. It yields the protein CASKEGSTDT. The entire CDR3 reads CASKEGSTDTQYF.

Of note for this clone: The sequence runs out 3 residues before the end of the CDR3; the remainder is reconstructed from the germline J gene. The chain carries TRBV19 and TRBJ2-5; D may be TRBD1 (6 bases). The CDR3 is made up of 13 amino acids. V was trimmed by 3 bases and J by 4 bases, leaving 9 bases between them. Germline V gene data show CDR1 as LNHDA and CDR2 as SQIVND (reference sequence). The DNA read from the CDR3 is TGTGCCAGTAGTATGCGAGGGGGAGAGACC. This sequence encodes CASSMRGGET. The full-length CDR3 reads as CASSMRGGETQYF.

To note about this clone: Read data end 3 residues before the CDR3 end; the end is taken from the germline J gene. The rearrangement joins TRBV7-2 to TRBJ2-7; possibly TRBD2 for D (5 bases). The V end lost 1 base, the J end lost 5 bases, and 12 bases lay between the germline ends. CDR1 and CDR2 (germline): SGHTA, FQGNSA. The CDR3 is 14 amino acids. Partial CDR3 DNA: TGTGCCAGCAGCTTAGGGGGTAGGCGGGACGAG. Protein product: CASSLGGRRDE. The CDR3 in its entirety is CASSLGGRRDEQYF.

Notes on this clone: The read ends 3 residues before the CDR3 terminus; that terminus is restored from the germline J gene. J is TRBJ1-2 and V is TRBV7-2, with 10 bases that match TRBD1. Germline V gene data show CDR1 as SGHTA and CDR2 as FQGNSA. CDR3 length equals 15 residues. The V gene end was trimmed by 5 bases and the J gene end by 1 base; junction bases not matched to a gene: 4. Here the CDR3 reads CASSLWDRGNYGYTF. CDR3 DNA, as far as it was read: TGTGCCAGCAGCCTATGGGACAGGGGTAACTATGGC.

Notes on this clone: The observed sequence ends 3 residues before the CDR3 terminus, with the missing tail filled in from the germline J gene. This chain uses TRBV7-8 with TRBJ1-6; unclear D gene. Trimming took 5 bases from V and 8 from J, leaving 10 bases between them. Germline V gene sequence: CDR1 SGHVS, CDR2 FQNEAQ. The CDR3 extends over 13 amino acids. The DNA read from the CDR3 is TGTGCCAGCAGCCCGGTGGCGGATTCACCC. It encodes CASSPVADSP. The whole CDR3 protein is CASSPVADSPLHF.